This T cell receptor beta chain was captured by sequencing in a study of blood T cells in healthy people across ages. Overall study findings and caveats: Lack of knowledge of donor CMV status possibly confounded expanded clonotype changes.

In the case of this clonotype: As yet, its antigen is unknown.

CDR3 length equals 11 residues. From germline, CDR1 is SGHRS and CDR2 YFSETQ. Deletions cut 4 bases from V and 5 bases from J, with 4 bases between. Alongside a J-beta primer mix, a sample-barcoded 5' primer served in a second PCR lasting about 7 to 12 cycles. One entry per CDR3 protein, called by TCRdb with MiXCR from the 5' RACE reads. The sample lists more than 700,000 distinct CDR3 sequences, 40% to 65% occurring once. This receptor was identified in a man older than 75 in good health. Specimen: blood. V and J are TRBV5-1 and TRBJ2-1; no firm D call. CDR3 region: CASSGNNEQFF. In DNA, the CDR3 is TGCGCCAGCAGCGGCAACAATGAGCAGTTCTTC. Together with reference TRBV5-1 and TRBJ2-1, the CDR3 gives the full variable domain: KAGVTQTPRYLIKTRGQQVTLSCSPISGHRSVSWYQQTPGQGLQFLFEYFSETQRNKGNFPGRFSGRQFSNSRSEMNVSTLELGDSALYLCASSGNNEQFFGPGTRLTVL.